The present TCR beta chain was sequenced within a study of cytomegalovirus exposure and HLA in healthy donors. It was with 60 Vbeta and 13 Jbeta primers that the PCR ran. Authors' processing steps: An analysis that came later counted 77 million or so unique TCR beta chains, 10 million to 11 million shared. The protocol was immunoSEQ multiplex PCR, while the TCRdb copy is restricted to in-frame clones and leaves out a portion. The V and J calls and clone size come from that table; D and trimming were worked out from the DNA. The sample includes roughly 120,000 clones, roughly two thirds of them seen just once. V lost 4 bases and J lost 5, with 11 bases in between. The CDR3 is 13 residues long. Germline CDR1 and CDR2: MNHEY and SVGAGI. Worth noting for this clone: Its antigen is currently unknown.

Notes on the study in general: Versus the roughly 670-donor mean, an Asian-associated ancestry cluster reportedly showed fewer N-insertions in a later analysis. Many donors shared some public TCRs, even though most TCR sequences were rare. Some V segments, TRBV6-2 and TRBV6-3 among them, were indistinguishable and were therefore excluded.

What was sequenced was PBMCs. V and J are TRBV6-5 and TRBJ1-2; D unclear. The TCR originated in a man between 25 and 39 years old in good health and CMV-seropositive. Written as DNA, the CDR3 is TGTGCCAGCAGTTCCATCTTAGTGTATGGCTACACCTTC. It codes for CASSSILVYGYTF.